A selection of T cell receptor beta chains follows, all from one sample in a study of T cells in Graves' hyperthyroidism and ophthalmopathy. Using its own MiXCR run on the multiplex PCR reads, TCRdb lists one record per CDR3 protein. The sample records about 570,000 distinct CDR3 sequences, about 43% being singletons. Sequencing input: peripheral blood or thyroid tissue (not recorded which). The receptors were sampled from an adult woman with Graves' disease, either hyperthyroidism or ophthalmopathy (not recorded which). The CDR3 runs from the conserved cysteine through the conserved F or W. A D gene is named only where the DNA matches it firmly. Only some rows state a clone size, as once, few, many or a class for expanded clones.

NA,NA,TRBV10-3,TRBJ2-7,CAIRSLPTSYEQYF,TGTGCCATCAGATCGCTTCCGACCTCCTACGAGCAGTACTTC
NA,NA,TRBV7-8,TRBJ1-2,CASRTPVSLNGYTF,TGTGCCAGCCGAACCCCTGTTAGCTTAAATGGCTACACCTTC
many,TRBD1,TRBV4-1,TRBJ1-5,CASSQPYRGRSNQPQHF,TGCGCCAGCAGCCAACCTTACAGGGGTAGGAGCAATCAGCCCCAGCATTTT
NA,NA,TRBV7-2,TRBJ1-2,CASRMDTLKGYTF,TGTGCCAGCAGGATGGACACCCTAAAGGGCTACACCTTC
many,NA,TRBV18,TRBJ1-1,CASSPQGGTEAFF,TGTGCCAGCTCACCGCAGGGTGGAACTGAAGCTTTCTTT
many,TRBD2,TRBV20-1,TRBJ2-2,CSARGLADTGELFF,TGCAGTGCTAGAGGACTAGCGGACACCGGGGAGCTGTTTTTT
many,TRBD1,TRBV5-6,TRBJ2-7,CASSSGPGQAYEQYF,TGTGCCAGCAGCTCCGGACCTGGACAGGCCTACGAGCAGTACTTC
few,NA,TRBV11-2,TRBJ1-2,CASSLGGAGGYTF,TGTGCCAGCAGCTTAGGGGGGGCTGGTGGCTACACCTTC
many,NA,TRBV6-6,TRBJ2-5,CASSYRTLQETQYF,TGTGCCAGCAGTTACCGGACGCTCCAAGAGACCCAGTACTTC
many,NA,TRBV4-1,TRBJ1-5,CASSLRSGNQPQHF,TGCGCCAGCAGCCTACGTTCCGGAAATCAGCCCCAGCATTTT
NA,NA,TRBV20-1,TRBJ1-1,CSARDWEVTEAFF,TGCAGTGCTAGAGATTGGGAGGTCACTGAAGCTTTCTTT
many,TRBD1,TRBV6-5,TRBJ1-2,CASSFTGGANYGYTF,TGTGCCAGCAGTTTCACAGGGGGGGCTAACTATGGCTACACCTTC
NA,NA,TRBV7-3,TRBJ1-1,CASSVDGTTEAFF,TGTGCCAGCAGCGTAGACGGGACCACTGAAGCTTTCTTT
NA,TRBD1,TRBV20-1,TRBJ1-4,CSAKLGQGTNEKLFF,TGCAGTGCTAAGCTGGGACAGGGGACTAATGAAAAACTGTTTTTT
many,NA,TRBV6-6,TRBJ1-4,CASSYGTVNEKLFF,TGTGCCAGCAGTTACGGGACGGTTAATGAAAAACTGTTTTTT
many,NA,TRBV7-9,TRBJ2-7,CASSSMVGTRTYEQYF,TGTGCCAGCAGCTCGATGGTTGGGACTCGTACCTACGAGCAGTACTTC
once,NA,TRBV7-9,TRBJ1-2,CASSPGGIYGYTF,TGTGCCAGCAGCCCGGGGGGAATCTATGGCTACACCTTC
NA,NA,TRBV7-9,TRBJ1-5,CASSLIAGQPQHF,TGTGCCAGCAGCTTAATTGCCGGTCAGCCCCAGCATTTT
many,TRBD1,TRBV12-3/TRBV12-4,TRBJ2-3,CASSTRDRLDTQYF,TGTGCCAGCAGCACCCGGGACAGGTTAGATACGCAGTATTTT
many,NA,TRBV12-3/TRBV12-4,TRBJ1-6,CASTLSVNSPLHF,TGTGCCAGCACCCTATCAGTCAATTCACCCCTCCACTTT
few,NA,TRBV28,TRBJ2-7,CASKLYREQYF,TGTGCCAGCAAGCTTTATAGAGAGCAGTACTTC
many,NA,TRBV20-1,TRBJ1-2,CSARDPGGGAGGYTF,TGCAGTGCTAGAGACCCCGGAGGGGGGGCCGGGGGCTACACCTTC
few,NA,TRBV4-3,TRBJ2-7,CASSVRQRDNEQYF,TGCGCCAGCAGCGTACGGCAGAGGGACAACGAGCAGTACTTC
NA,NA,TRBV28,TRBJ1-1,CASSFFRAFF,TGTGCCAGCAGTTTTTTTAGAGCTTTCTTT
many,TRBD2,TRBV5-1,TRBJ2-6,CASSRGVQNSGANVLTF,TGCGCCAGCAGCCGGGGGGTTCAGAACTCTGGGGCCAACGTCCTGACTTTC
few,NA,TRBV11-2,TRBJ2-3,CASSPSGARDTQYF,TGTGCCAGCAGCCCGAGCGGAGCGCGGGATACGCAGTATTTT
NA,TRBD1,TRBV29-1,TRBJ1-1,CSVVLGQGGTEAFF,TGCAGCGTTGTACTCGGACAGGGGGGCACTGAAGCTTTCTTT
NA,NA,TRBV28,TRBJ2-7,CASSFSGLPGQYF,TGTGCCAGCAGTTTTTCCGGGCTACCAGGGCAGTACTTC
many,NA,TRBV29-1,TRBJ2-5,CSVARGAGETQYF,TGCAGCGTTGCGCGGGGCGCTGGGGAGACCCAGTACTTC
few,TRBD2,TRBV20-1,TRBJ2-7,CSARSWGGVYEQYF,TGCAGTGCTAGATCCTGGGGGGGAGTGTACGAGCAGTACTTC
few,NA,TRBV10-2,TRBJ2-7,CASSESGGNEQYF,TGCGCCAGCAGTGAGTCGGGGGGAAACGAGCAGTACTTC
NA,NA,TRBV7-9,TRBJ2-7,CASSPDSPRVGYEQYF,TGTGCCAGCAGTCCTGACAGTCCCCGGGTAGGGTACGAGCAGTACTTC
NA,NA,TRBV10-3,TRBJ1-2,CAISVPDQGNYGYTF,TGTGCCATCAGTGTCCCGGACCAGGGTAACTATGGCTACACCTTC
many,NA,TRBV13,TRBJ1-6,CASSLGRTYNSPLHF,TGTGCCAGCAGCTTAGGGAGGACCTATAATTCACCCCTCCACTTT
few,NA,TRBV24-1,TRBJ2-3,CATSDLGTGRITPDTQYF,TGTGCCACCAGTGATTTGGGCACAGGTCGAATAACCCCAGATACGCAGTATTTT
few,NA,TRBV6-5,TRBJ1-5,CATHRTGSSDQPQHF,TGTGCCACCCACCGTACAGGGAGCTCGGATCAGCCCCAGCATTTT
many,NA,TRBV20-1,TRBJ1-3,CSASSQAGNTIYF,TGCAGTGCTAGCTCACAGGCTGGAAACACCATATATTTT
NA,NA,TRBV6-5,TRBJ1-5,CASSSHRDTNSNQPQHF,TGTGCCAGCAGTTCCCACCGGGACACCAATAGCAATCAGCCCCAGCATTTT
few,TRBD1,TRBV7-9,TRBJ1-1,CASSPSRGTVNTEAFF,TGTGCCAGCAGCCCGTCGAGGGGGACAGTGAACACTGAAGCTTTCTTT
many,TRBD2,TRBV20-1,TRBJ2-7,CTRSGASGRAYEQYF,TGCACACGTTCCGGGGCTAGCGGGAGGGCCTATGAGCAGTACTTC
NA,NA,TRBV11-2,TRBJ2-7,CASSPMDWPQDNEQYF,TGTGCCAGCAGCCCAATGGACTGGCCTCAAGACAATGAGCAGTACTTC
NA,NA,TRBV7-9,TRBJ2-2,CASRRELFF,TGTGCCAGCAGACGGGAGCTGTTTTTT
NA,NA,TRBV10-2,TRBJ2-7,CASTAAVSSYEQYF,TGCGCCAGCACGGCGGCAGTGAGTTCCTACGAGCAGTACTTC